The next 19 T cell receptor beta chains were all read from a single sample in a study of control samples from healthy donors and cancer patients. Clones were sequenced by immunoSEQ multiplex PCR, and TCRdb holds only the in-frame ones, with some missing. This sample has about 92,000 clones; almost 85% occur once, and the top ten carry about 10%. Material for sequencing was blood. Source of these receptors: a woman aged 60-75 years in good health.

The V and J genes are TRBV20-1 and TRBJ2-7; D perhaps matches TRBD1 (6 bases). Between the trimmed V and J ends, which lost 6 bases and 3 bases, there was a span of 15 bases. Germline lookup yields CDR1 DFQATT and CDR2 SNEGSKA (reference sequence). CDR3 length: 13 amino acids. The CDR3, as DNA: TGCAGTGCAAGTGGACAGACCCTCTACGAGCAGTACTTC. This sequence encodes CSASGQTLYEQYF.

This clone came up many times. The genes are TRBV7-2 and TRBJ1-2; no clear D gene. The CDR3 runs to 11 residues. Trimming removed 4 bases at V and 5 bases at J, with 5 bases between. In germline, CDR1 is SGHTA, CDR2 FQGNSA. In nucleotides, the CDR3 is TGTGCCAGCAGCTCGCAGTATGGCTACACCTTC. It yields the protein CASSSQYGYTF.

This chain uses TRBV10-2 with TRBJ2-1; no firm D call. Germline values: CDR1 WSHSY, CDR2 SAAADI. There are 12 residues in the CDR3. Trimming removed 0 bases at V and 9 bases at J, with 6 bases between. The CDR3 is CASSESRVEQFF. Written as DNA, the CDR3 is TGCGCCAGCAGTGAGTCTAGGGTTGAGCAGTTCTTC.

This chain links TRBV15 with TRBJ2-1; 9 nucleotides agree with TRBD2. The germline gives CDR1 LNHNV, CDR2 YYDKDF (reference sequence). The junction had 7 bases not matched to a gene; V was cut back by 0 bases and J by 4 bases. The CDR3 consists of 17 residues. In nucleotides, the CDR3 is TGTGCCACCAGCAGAGATTTGGGCGGGGGGGGATACAATGAGCAGTTCTTC. This translates into CATSRDLGGGGYNEQFF.

This chain uses TRBV7-9 with TRBJ1-2; D is perhaps TRBD1 (6 bases). V lost 9 bases, J lost 4 bases, and 12 bases lay in between. This CDR3 spans 12 amino acids. Germline CDR1 SEHNR, CDR2 FQNEAQ (reference sequence). CDR3 DNA: TGTGCCAGTAGTGGGGGGCGCTATGGCTACACCTTC. It translates to CASSGGRYGYTF.

The J gene is TRBJ1-5, the V gene TRBV3-1 (or the pseudogene TRBV3-2); D gene uncertain. The CDR3 length is 14 residues. In germline, CDR1 is LGHDT, CDR2 YNNKEL (reference sequence). Trimming cost V 4 bases and J 3 bases, with 10 bases left between them. As DNA, the CDR3 is TGTGCCAGCAGCCCTACAGTGTCCAATCAGCCCCAGCATTTT. It yields the protein CASSPTVSNQPQHF.

The chain uses TRBV19 and TRBJ1-1, with D possibly TRBD1 on 5 matching bases. The CDR3 spans 18 residues. The germline V gene encodes CDR1 LNHDA and CDR2 SQIVND (reference sequence). V was trimmed by 3 bases and J by 1 base, leaving 21 bases between them. Here the CDR3 DNA reads TGTGCCAGTAGTATTAAGGCGCGAGGAGGGGTTAGGAACACTGAAGCTTTCTTT. Encoded protein: CASSIKARGGVRNTEAFF.

This chain joins TRBV14 and TRBJ2-5; TRBD1 agrees at 10 bases. Germline loops: CDR1 SGHDN, CDR2 FVKESK. The CDR3 totals 15 residues. V shed 4 bases, J shed 4 bases, and the junction held 6 bases outside the gene matches. This CDR3 reads CASSPDRGSSETQYF. CDR3 bases: TGTGCCAGCAGCCCGGACAGGGGGTCGTCAGAGACCCAGTACTTC.

J is TRBJ2-1 and V is TRBV6-5; D gene ambiguous. V lost 6 bases, J lost 0 bases, and 12 bases lay in between. This CDR3 contains 15 residues. Per germline, CDR1 MNHEY and CDR2 SVGAGI. For the CDR3, the DNA is TGTGCCAGCAGCCCGATTGGCGGCTCCTACAATGAGCAGTTCTTC. Translating gives CASSPIGGSYNEQFF.

The V gene is TRBV4-1, the J gene TRBJ2-1; the D is unclear. Trimming cost V 0 bases and J 3 bases, with 0 bases left between them. Germline-derived CDR1 and CDR2 are MGHRA and YSYEKL. There are 12 residues in the CDR3. The chain's CDR3 is CASSQDYNEQFF. The CDR3, as DNA: TGCGCCAGCAGCCAAGACTACAATGAGCAGTTCTTC.

The chain joins TRBV4-2 to TRBJ1-6; D remains unclear. The CDR3 has 16 amino acids. V was clipped by 0 bases and J by 2 bases, with 8 bases between them. The germline gives CDR1 LGHNA, CDR2 YNFKEQ. The CDR3 DNA sequence: TGTGCCAGCAGCCAAGATTTGAGCGCCTATAATTCACCCCTCCACTTT. The encoded protein is CASSQDLSAYNSPLHF.

The rearrangement links TRBV11-2 to TRBJ2-3, with no clear D. The V and J ends lost 0 bases and 6 bases respectively, with 10 bases between them. This CDR3 comprises 14 residues. The V gene's germline CDR1 is SGHAT and CDR2 FQNNGV. The chain's CDR3 is CASSLEGPWDTQYF. CDR3 in DNA: TGTGCCAGCAGCTTAGAAGGGCCTTGGGATACGCAGTATTTT. Complete variable domain (other parts from reference TRBV11-2 and TRBJ2-3): EAGVAQSPRYKIIEKRQSVAFWCNPISGHATLYWYQQILGQGPKLLIQFQNNGVVDDSQLPKDRFSAERLKGVDSTLKIQPAKLEDSAVYLCASSLEGPWDTQYFGPGTRLTVL.

At least ten counts were recorded for this clone. V is TRBV6-6 and J is TRBJ2-2; possibly TRBD1 for D (6 bases). The CDR3 is 17 residues long. The V gene's germline CDR1 is MNHNY and CDR2 SVGAGI (reference sequence). V was cut by 8 bases and J by 4 bases, with 23 bases left in between. This CDR3 reads CASCQHGSRGGTGELFF. Here the CDR3 DNA reads TGTGCCAGCTGTCAACATGGCAGCAGGGGTGGCACCGGGGAGCTGTTTTTT.

This rearrangement joins TRBV2 to TRBJ2-2; no reliable D call. This CDR3 has 15 residues. V was shortened by 7 bases and J by 2 bases, with 14 bases between the two germline ends. The germline V gene has CDR1 SNHLY and CDR2 FYNNEI. The CDR3: CASTTHEINTGELFF. The CDR3 coding sequence is TGTGCCAGCACCACTCACGAGATCAACACCGGGGAGCTGTTTTTT.

The J gene is TRBJ1-3, the V gene TRBV19; D perhaps matches TRBD1 (6 bases). The V end lost 5 bases, the J end lost 2 bases, and 16 bases lay between the germline ends. Germline V lookup: CDR1 LNHDA, CDR2 SQIVND (reference sequence). This CDR3 region has 16 residues. CDR3 DNA: TGTGCCAGTAGTCTCCAACAGGGAAACGCTGGAAACACCATATATTTT. Its protein product is CASSLQQGNAGNTIYF.

The chain is built from TRBV14 and TRBJ2-7; TRBD2 aligns across 11 bases. The V segment lost 4 bases and the J segment 6 bases; nucleotides outside the gene matches: 8. The germline gives CDR1 SGHDN, CDR2 FVKESK. This CDR3 has 15 residues. The CDR3 spells CASSPQLAGDVEQYF. In DNA, the CDR3 is TGTGCCAGCAGCCCCCAACTAGCGGGGGACGTCGAGCAGTACTTC.

The V gene is TRBV29-1, the J gene TRBJ2-3; 8 positions agree with TRBD2. The germline V gene has CDR1 SQVTM and CDR2 ANQGSEA. The CDR3 has 15 amino acids. The J segment lost 3 bases and the V segment lost 6 bases, leaving 11 bases of the junction unmatched. This CDR3 is CSVPPGGLGTDTQYF. For the CDR3, the DNA is TGCAGCGTCCCACCGGGGGGGCTGGGAACAGATACGCAGTATTTT.

V usage is TRBV5-1 and J usage is TRBJ2-6, with TRBD1 matching over 7 bases. CDR1 SGHRS and CDR2 YFSETQ come from the germline V gene. CDR3 length equals 18 residues. Unmatched junction bases numbered 7, after V lost 0 bases and J lost 1 base. The CDR3 reads CASSLAGGRGSGANVLTF. The DNA for the CDR3 is TGCGCCAGCAGCTTGGCCGGAGGCAGGGGGTCTGGGGCCAACGTCCTGACTTTC.

This rearrangement joins TRBV18 to TRBJ1-1; D is unclear. This CDR3 is built from 12 residues. With 2 bases removed from V and 2 bases from J, the gap between germline ends came to 3 bases. Germline values: CDR1 KGHSH, CDR2 LQKENI. The CDR3 loop reads CASSPSNTEAFF. CDR3 in DNA: TGTGCCAGCTCACCATCAAACACTGAAGCTTTCTTT. Complete variable domain (other parts from reference TRBV18 and TRBJ1-1): NAGVMQNPRHLVRRRGQEARLRCSPMKGHSHVYWYRQLPEEGLKFMVYLQKENIIDESGMPKERFSAEFPKEGPSILRIQQVVRGDSAAYFCASSPSNTEAFFGQGTRLTVV.